The 31 T cell receptor beta chains listed next were all sequenced from one sample in a study of shared clonotypes between healthy human individuals. It was CD45RO-negative cells, positively selected for CCR7, that made up naive CD8 cells, with terminally differentiated effector memory CD45RA+ cells excluded. Method: immunoSEQ multiplex PCR; TCRdb's copy keeps in-frame clones and lacks some. The data hold around 2.1 million clones, with more than 85% observed a single time. The sample was naive CD8+ T cells from PBMCs. The origin of the receptors is a man aged 18 to 29 in good health. Some clones in this sample may be carry-over from other donors' samples.

The gene calls are TRBV7-9 and TRBJ2-7; D not certain. The CDR3 length is 15 residues. V dropped 0 bases and J dropped 0 bases, with 9 bases sitting between them. Germline V gives CDR1 SEHNR, CDR2 FQNEAQ (reference sequence). CDR3: CASSLALDRSYEQYF. DNA for the CDR3: TGTGCCAGCAGCTTAGCCTTGGACCGCTCCTACGAGCAGTACTTC.

The J gene is TRBJ2-7, the V gene TRBV6-1; TRBD1 agrees at 11 bases. Germline V gene sequence: CDR1 MNHNS, CDR2 SASEGT. V shed 9 bases, J shed 3 bases, and the junction held 4 bases outside the gene matches. This CDR3 comprises 13 residues. CDR3 bases: TGTGCCAGTTTGGACAGGGGGCACTACGAGCAGTACTTC. Translated, it gives CASLDRGHYEQYF.

J is TRBJ2-5 and V is TRBV7-7; D is uncertain. Trimming took off 5 bases at V and 3 bases at J, with 19 bases between the two ends. CDR1 and CDR2 from the germline V gene are SSHAT and FNYEAQ (reference sequence). CDR3 length: 16 amino acids. CDR3 loop: CASSLNLGGYEETQYF. CDR3 nucleotide sequence: TGTGCCAGCAGCCTCAACTTAGGCGGATACGAAGAGACCCAGTACTTC.

V usage is TRBV27 and J usage is TRBJ2-7; maybe TRBD1 (6 bases). V lost 6 bases, J lost 1 base, and 16 bases lay in between. The CDR3 is 15 residues long. Germline V lookup: CDR1 MNHEY, CDR2 SMNVEV (reference sequence). The CDR3 spells CASSPEEQGSYEQYF. Written as DNA, the CDR3 is TGTGCCAGCAGCCCCGAGGAACAGGGTTCCTACGAGCAGTACTTC.

This clone has just a few counts. The chain joins TRBV6-6 to TRBJ1-1; tentatively, D is TRBD1 (6 bases). V was cut by 2 bases and J by 1 base, with 14 bases left in between. The CDR3 loop spans 16 amino acids. Germline V gene lookup returns CDR1 MNHNY and CDR2 SVGAGI (reference sequence). CDR3 sequence: CASSYKFGQPNTEAFF. The CDR3 coding sequence is TGTGCCAGCAGTTACAAGTTCGGACAGCCGAACACTGAAGCTTTCTTT.

As regards this clone: Other nucleotide sequences in the sample specify the same CDR3. The rearrangement uses TRBV2 and TRBJ2-7; perhaps TRBD1 as D (6 bases). This CDR3 has 12 amino acids. Germline loops: CDR1 SNHLY, CDR2 FYNNEI. The germline V and J ends were trimmed by 6 bases and 2 bases, with 8 bases remaining between them. The CDR3 loop reads CASSEGAYEQYF. The CDR3 region has the DNA TGTGCCAGCAGCGAGGGGGCCTACGAGCAGTACTTC. Variable domain in full (rest from reference TRBV2 and TRBJ2-7): EPEVTQTPSHQVTQMGQEVILRCVPISNHLYFYWYRQILGQKVEFLVSFYNNEISEKSEIFDDQFSVERPDGSNFTLKIRSTKLEDSAMYFCASSEGAYEQYFGPGTRLTVT.

As for this clone: The identical CDR3 is also encoded by other nucleotide sequences in the sample. The V and J genes are TRBV9 and TRBJ2-3; D unclear. Germline CDR1 reads SGDLS; CDR2 reads YYNGEE. The CDR3 covers 12 residues. The V end was cut by 0 bases, the J end by 6 bases, with 5 bases between. CDR3: CASSVDPDTQYF. Written as DNA, the CDR3 is TGTGCCAGCAGCGTAGATCCCGATACGCAGTATTTT.

V is TRBV13 and J is TRBJ2-5, with D possibly TRBD2 on 5 matching bases. The germline V gene encodes CDR1 PRHDT and CDR2 FYEKMQ (reference sequence). The CDR3 is 13 residues long. V was shortened by 5 bases and J by 3 bases, with 10 bases between the two germline ends. The CDR3 nucleotides are TGTGCCAGCAGCCCCCAGACTAAAGAGACCCAGTACTTC. This translates into CASSPQTKETQYF.

The CDR3 DNA follows: TGTGCCAGCTCACCTATGAGGATGGAAGGGGAAGCTTTCTTT. Translating gives CASSPMRMEGEAFF. This chain joins TRBV18 and TRBJ1-1; no clear D gene. V dropped 3 bases and J dropped 8 bases, with 16 bases sitting between them. The CDR3 loop spans 14 amino acids. Germline V gene sequence: CDR1 KGHSH, CDR2 LQKENI.

The J gene is TRBJ2-1, the V gene TRBV14; D is perhaps TRBD2 (5 bases). V lost 5 bases and J lost 7, with 6 bases in between. Germline values: CDR1 SGHDN, CDR2 FVKESK. CDR3 length equals 11 residues. CDR3 protein: CASSIANEQFF. The CDR3, as DNA: TGTGCCAGCAGCATAGCGAATGAGCAGTTCTTC.

V is TRBV2 and J is TRBJ2-7; the D is unclear. V lost 3 bases, J lost 5 bases, and 20 bases lay in between. Germline V CDR1 and CDR2: SNHLY, FYNNEI. CDR3 length equals 16 residues. The CDR3 spells CASSETLLLLTDEQYF. In DNA, the CDR3 is TGTGCCAGCAGTGAGACCCTCCTACTTCTTACCGACGAGCAGTACTTC.

The chain recombines TRBV4-2 with TRBJ1-5; D remains unclear. V lost 0 bases and J 4 bases, leaving 13 bases between the germline ends. CDR3 size: 16 residues. CDR1 and CDR2 (germline): LGHNA, YNFKEQ. CDR3 DNA sequence: TGTGCCAGCAGCCAAGATTTTGACCAGTTAAATCAGCCCCAGCATTTT. As protein: CASSQDFDQLNQPQHF.

The gene calls are TRBV4-2 and TRBJ2-1, with D perhaps TRBD2 (6 bases). V gave up 6 bases and J gave up 8 bases, with 23 bases separating them. The CDR3 is made up of 16 amino acids. Germline CDR1 LGHNA, CDR2 YNFKEQ. The CDR3 spells CASRARGGHRFDEQFF. In nucleotides, the CDR3 is TGTGCCAGCAGAGCGCGGGGCGGGCACCGCTTCGATGAGCAGTTCTTC.

In its sample, this clone was seen once. This chain uses TRBV5-6 with TRBJ2-7, with TRBD1 identical over 8 bases. This CDR3 region has 17 residues. V gave up 2 bases and J gave up 2 bases; unmatched junction bases: 12. CDR1 and CDR2 from the germline V gene are SGHDT and YYEEEE. CDR3 coding DNA: TGTGCCAGCAGCTTAACGTTAGTGGGACAGGTTCCCTACGAGCAGTACTTC. This encodes CASSLTLVGQVPYEQYF.

The CDR3 here is CASSTLPTGSSYSNQPQHF. The CDR3 DNA is TGTGCCAGCAGTACACTCCCGACAGGGAGCTCTTATAGCAATCAGCCCCAGCATTTT. The chain recombines TRBV28 with TRBJ1-5; the match to TRBD1 covers 7 bases. CDR3 size: 19 residues. Germline V lookup: CDR1 MDHEN, CDR2 SYDVKM. V shed 5 bases, J shed 0 bases, and the junction held 16 bases outside the gene matches.

This chain links TRBV15 with TRBJ1-1; TRBD1 agrees at 8 bases. J lost 7 bases, V lost 4 bases, and 2 bases had no gene match. CDR1 and CDR2 from the germline V gene are LNHNV and YYDKDF (reference sequence). The CDR3 sequence is 12 residues long. Here the CDR3 DNA reads TGTGCCACCAGCACCGGGACAGGTGAAGCTTTCTTT. This translates into CATSTGTGEAFF. Together with reference TRBV15 and TRBJ1-1, the CDR3 gives the full variable domain: DAMVIQNPRYQVTQFGKPVTLSCSQTLNHNVMYWYQQKSSQAPKLLFHYYDKDFNNEADTPDNFQSRRPNTSFCFLDIRSPGLGDTAMYLCATSTGTGEAFFGQGTRLTVV.

The chain employs TRBV6-5 and TRBJ1-1; D unresolved. From germline, CDR1 is MNHEY and CDR2 SVGAGI. Trimming took off 0 bases at V and 1 base at J, with 6 bases between the two ends. The CDR3 is 14 amino acids. The CDR3 DNA reads as TGTGCCAGCAGTTACTCGGATGAGAACACTGAAGCTTTCTTT. Translating gives CASSYSDENTEAFF.

The chain combines TRBV7-9 with TRBJ2-7; maybe TRBD1 (6 bases). From germline, CDR1 is SEHNR and CDR2 FQNEAQ (reference sequence). The CDR3 consists of 14 residues. The germline V and J ends were trimmed by 5 bases and 3 bases, with 14 bases remaining between them. Here the CDR3 DNA reads TGTGCCAGCAGCGCATTAGAGGACAGCTACGAGCAGTACTTC. Its protein is CASSALEDSYEQYF.

The CDR3, as DNA: TGTGCCAGCAGTCCCAGACTTGCGGGGATCACCGGGGAGCTGTTTTTT. It codes for CASSPRLAGITGELFF. This sequence joins TRBV27 and TRBJ2-2; D is perhaps TRBD2 (6 bases). Between the trimmed V and J ends, which lost 5 bases and 4 bases, there was a span of 17 bases. This CDR3 spans 16 amino acids. Germline assignment: CDR1 MNHEY and CDR2 SMNVEV (reference sequence).

The chain links TRBV7-2 to TRBJ1-2; 9 bases are a match to TRBD1. CDR1 SGHTA and CDR2 FQGNSA come from the germline V gene. There are 13 residues in the CDR3. Trimming at V came to 4 bases and at J to 8 bases, leaving 5 bases not matched to a gene. This chain's CDR3 is CASSSRQGEGYTF. CDR3 nucleotide sequence: TGTGCCAGCAGCTCGAGACAGGGGGAGGGCTACACCTTC. The full variable domain, with the rest looked up from reference TRBV7-2 and TRBJ1-2, is GAGVSQSPSNKVTEKGKDVELRCDPISGHTALYWYRQSLGQGLEFLIYFQGNSAPDKSGLPSDRFSAERTGGSVSTLTIQRTQQEDSAVYLCASSSRQGEGYTFGSGTRLTVV.

The chain joins TRBV4-2 to TRBJ2-5; 8 bases match TRBD1. The CDR3 has 17 amino acids. In germline, CDR1 is LGHNA, CDR2 YNFKEQ. The ends lost 0 bases at V and 0 bases at J; junction bases unmatched: 6. CDR3 DNA: TGTGCCAGCAGCCAAGATCCCGAGACAGGGGACCAAGAGACCCAGTACTTC. This codes for CASSQDPETGDQETQYF.

This clone was detected a few times. V usage is TRBV29-1 and J usage is TRBJ1-4; D is uncertain. The CDR3 runs 12 residues. CDR1 is SQVTM, CDR2 ANQGSEA, per germline. With 8 bases removed from V and 10 bases from J, the gap between germline ends came to 17 bases. CDR3 protein: CSLLTESGKLFF. Written as DNA, the CDR3 is TGCAGCCTTCTGACCGAATCAGGAAAACTGTTTTTT.

The chain uses TRBV28 and TRBJ2-7; 8 bases are a match to TRBD2. V lost 5 bases to trimming and J lost 2 bases; unmatched junction nucleotides: 11. This CDR3 spans 16 amino acids. In germline, CDR1 is MDHEN, CDR2 SYDVKM. CDR3 bases: TGTGCCAGCAGTGTCCCGCCCAGCGGGGGAACCTACGAGCAGTACTTC. Translation: CASSVPPSGGTYEQYF.

This clone occurred once. The chain carries TRBV28 and TRBJ1-2; a possible D gene is TRBD1 (5 bases). Germline assignment: CDR1 MDHEN and CDR2 SYDVKM. The CDR3 covers 13 residues. V was clipped by 4 bases and J by 6 bases, with 12 bases between them. As DNA, the CDR3 is TGTGCCAGCAGTTCCCTACAGGCTCATGGCTACACCTTC. Translating gives CASSSLQAHGYTF.

The chain couples TRBV14 to TRBJ2-1, with D perhaps TRBD1 (6 bases). The CDR3 contains 17 residues. Trimming pared 3 bases from V and 0 bases from J, leaving 15 bases between. Germline assignment: CDR1 SGHDN and CDR2 FVKESK. In DNA, the CDR3 is TGTGCCAGCAGCCAGTTTTACAGGGCGAGCTCCTACAATGAGCAGTTCTTC. Its protein is CASSQFYRASSYNEQFF.

This rearrangement joins TRBV7-9 to TRBJ2-1, with D perhaps matching TRBD1 or TRBD2 (5 bases each). Per the germline V gene, CDR1 is SEHNR and CDR2 is FQNEAQ (reference sequence). The CDR3 runs to 15 residues. V was pared by 5 bases and J by 6 bases, with 17 bases between. This CDR3 is CASSLPGRPLNEQFF. In DNA form, the CDR3 reads TGTGCCAGCAGCCTACCGGGGCGGCCCCTCAATGAGCAGTTCTTC.

The genes are TRBV7-9 and TRBJ2-3; 9 nucleotides line up with TRBD2. The junction had 9 bases not matched to a gene; V was cut back by 5 bases and J by 0 bases. The CDR3 loop spans 17 amino acids. Germline CDR1 and CDR2: SEHNR and FQNEAQ (reference sequence). The CDR3: CASSLTSGITSTDTQYF. CDR3 DNA sequence: TGTGCCAGCAGCCTGACTAGCGGTATCACTAGCACAGATACGCAGTATTTT.

The chain recombines TRBV28 with TRBJ1-3; possible D gene TRBD1, 5 bases. This CDR3 has 16 amino acids. Looked up from germline, CDR1 is MDHEN and CDR2 is SYDVKM. The chain's CDR3 is CALSRRLTVLGNTIYF. The CDR3 coding sequence is TGTGCTCTCAGCCGCCGTTTGACAGTTTTAGGGAACACCATATATTTT.

The genes are TRBV19 and TRBJ1-2; unclear D gene. This CDR3 spans 14 amino acids. Germline-derived CDR1 and CDR2 are LNHDA and SQIVND (reference sequence). Trimming took off 3 bases at V and 6 bases at J, with 14 bases between the two ends. In nucleotides, the CDR3 is TGTGCCAGTAGTATTGACGACAATAAGCATGGCTACACCTTC. Translated, it gives CASSIDDNKHGYTF.

The J gene is TRBJ1-2, the V gene TRBV19, with D uncertain. The CDR3 runs to 13 residues. The germline V gene has CDR1 LNHDA and CDR2 SQIVND (reference sequence). The V and J ends lost 3 bases and 8 bases respectively, with 13 bases between them. CDR3 coding DNA: TGTGCCAGTAGTATCGGGCCTTCTGCGGGCTACACCTTC. Its protein is CASSIGPSAGYTF.

This clone has only one observation. This rearrangement joins TRBV28 to TRBJ2-1; D is uncertain. The CDR3 spans 14 residues. With 3 bases removed from V and 7 bases from J, the gap between germline ends came to 13 bases. Germline loops: CDR1 MDHEN, CDR2 SYDVKM. In DNA form, the CDR3 reads TGTGCCAGCAGTTTCGGTGGCGGATGGAATGAGCAGTTCTTC. Translated: CASSFGGGWNEQFF.